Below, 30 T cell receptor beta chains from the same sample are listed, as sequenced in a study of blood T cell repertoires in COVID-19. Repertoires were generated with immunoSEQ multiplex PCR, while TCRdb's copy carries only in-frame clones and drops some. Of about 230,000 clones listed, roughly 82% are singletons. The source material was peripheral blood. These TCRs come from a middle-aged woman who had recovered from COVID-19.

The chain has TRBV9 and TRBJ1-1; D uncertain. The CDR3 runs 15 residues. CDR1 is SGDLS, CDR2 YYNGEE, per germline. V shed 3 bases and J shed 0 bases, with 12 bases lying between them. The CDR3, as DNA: TGTGCCAGCAGCGACGGCAGGTCACTGAACACTGAAGCTTTCTTT. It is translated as CASSDGRSLNTEAFF. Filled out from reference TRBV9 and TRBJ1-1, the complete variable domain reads DSGVTQTPKHLITATGQRVTLRCSPRSGDLSVYWYQQSLDQGLQFLIQYYNGEERAKGNILERFSAQQFPDLHSELNLSSLELGDSALYFCASSDGRSLNTEAFFGQGTRLTVV.

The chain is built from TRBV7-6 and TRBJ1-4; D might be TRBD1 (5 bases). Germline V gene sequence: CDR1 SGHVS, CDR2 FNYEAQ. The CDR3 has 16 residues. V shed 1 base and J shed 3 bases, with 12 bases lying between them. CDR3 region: CASSLGQGLANEKLFF. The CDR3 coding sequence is TGTGCCAGCAGCTTAGGCCAGGGTTTGGCTAATGAAAAACTGTTTTTT.

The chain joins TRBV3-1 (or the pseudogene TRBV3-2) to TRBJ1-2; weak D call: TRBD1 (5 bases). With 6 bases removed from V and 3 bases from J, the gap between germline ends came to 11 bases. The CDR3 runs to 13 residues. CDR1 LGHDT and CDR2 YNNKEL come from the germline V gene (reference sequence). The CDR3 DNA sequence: TGTGCCAGCAGTTCGGGGGGGGACTATGGCTACACCTTC. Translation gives CASSSGGDYGYTF.

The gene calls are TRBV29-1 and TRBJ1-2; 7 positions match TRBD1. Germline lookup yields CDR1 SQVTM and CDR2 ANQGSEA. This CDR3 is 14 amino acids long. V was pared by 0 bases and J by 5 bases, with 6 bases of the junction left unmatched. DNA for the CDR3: TGCAGCGTTGAAGACACGGGACAGTTGTATGGCTACACCTTC. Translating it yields CSVEDTGQLYGYTF.

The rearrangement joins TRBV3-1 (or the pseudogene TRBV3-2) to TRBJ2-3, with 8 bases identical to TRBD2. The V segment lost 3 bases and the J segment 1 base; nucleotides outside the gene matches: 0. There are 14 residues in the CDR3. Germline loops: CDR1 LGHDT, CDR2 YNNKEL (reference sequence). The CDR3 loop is CASSQTSGTDTQYF. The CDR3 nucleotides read TGTGCCAGCAGCCAGACTAGCGGCACAGATACGCAGTATTTT.

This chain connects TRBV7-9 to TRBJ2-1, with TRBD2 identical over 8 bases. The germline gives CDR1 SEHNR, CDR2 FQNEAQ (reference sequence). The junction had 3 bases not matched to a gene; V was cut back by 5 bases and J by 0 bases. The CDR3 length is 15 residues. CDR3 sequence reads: CASSPSGFSYNEQFF. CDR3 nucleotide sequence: TGTGCCAGCAGCCCTAGCGGGTTCTCCTACAATGAGCAGTTCTTC.

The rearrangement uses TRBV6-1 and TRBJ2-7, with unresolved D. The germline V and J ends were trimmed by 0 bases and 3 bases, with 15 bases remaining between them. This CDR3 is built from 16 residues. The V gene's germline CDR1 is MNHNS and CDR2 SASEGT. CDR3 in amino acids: CASSEALMRQSYEQYF. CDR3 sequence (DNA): TGTGCCAGCAGTGAAGCGCTTATGAGGCAGAGCTACGAGCAGTACTTC.

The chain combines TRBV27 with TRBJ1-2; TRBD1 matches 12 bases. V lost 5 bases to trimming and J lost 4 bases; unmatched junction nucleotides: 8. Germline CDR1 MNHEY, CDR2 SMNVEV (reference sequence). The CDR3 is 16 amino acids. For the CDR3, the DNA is TGTGCCAGCAGTCCGCCGGGGACAGGGGGCGTCTATGGCTACACCTTC. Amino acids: CASSPPGTGGVYGYTF.

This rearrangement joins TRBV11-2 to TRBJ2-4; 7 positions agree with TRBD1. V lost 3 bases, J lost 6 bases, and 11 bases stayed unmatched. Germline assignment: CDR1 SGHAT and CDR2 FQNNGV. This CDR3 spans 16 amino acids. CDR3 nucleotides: TGTGCCAGCAGCTTGCGATTTGGACAGGCAGTAAACATTCAGTACTTC. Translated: CASSLRFGQAVNIQYF.

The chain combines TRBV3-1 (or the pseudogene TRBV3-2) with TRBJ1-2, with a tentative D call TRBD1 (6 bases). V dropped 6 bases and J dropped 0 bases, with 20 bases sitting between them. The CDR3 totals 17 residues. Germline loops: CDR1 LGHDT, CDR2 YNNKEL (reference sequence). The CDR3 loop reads CASSPVLTGLANYGYTF. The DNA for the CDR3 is TGTGCCAGCAGTCCAGTATTAACAGGGTTAGCTAACTATGGCTACACCTTC.

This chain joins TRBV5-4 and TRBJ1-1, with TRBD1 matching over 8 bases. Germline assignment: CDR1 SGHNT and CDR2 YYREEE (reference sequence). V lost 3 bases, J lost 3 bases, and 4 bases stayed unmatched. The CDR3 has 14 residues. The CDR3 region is CASSYTGGDTEAFF. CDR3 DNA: TGTGCCAGCAGCTATACAGGGGGGGACACTGAAGCTTTCTTT. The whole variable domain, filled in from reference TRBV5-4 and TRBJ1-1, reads ETGVTQSPTHLIKTRGQQVTLRCSSQSGHNTVSWYQQALGQGPQFIFQYYREEENGRGNFPPRFSGLQFPNYSSELNVNALELDDSALYLCASSYTGGDTEAFFGQGTRLTVV.

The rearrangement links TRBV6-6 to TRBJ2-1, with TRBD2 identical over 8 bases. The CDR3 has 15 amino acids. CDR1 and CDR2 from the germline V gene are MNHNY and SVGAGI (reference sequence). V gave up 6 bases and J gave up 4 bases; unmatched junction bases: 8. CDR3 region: CASRHSGETYNEQFF. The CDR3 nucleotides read TGTGCCAGCAGACATAGCGGGGAAACTTACAATGAGCAGTTCTTC.

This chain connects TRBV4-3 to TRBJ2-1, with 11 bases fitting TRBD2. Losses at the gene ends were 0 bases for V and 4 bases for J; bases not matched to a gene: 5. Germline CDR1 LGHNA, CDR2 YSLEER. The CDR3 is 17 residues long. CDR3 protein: CASSQEGASGRYNEQFF. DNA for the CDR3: TGCGCCAGCAGCCAAGAAGGGGCTAGCGGGAGGTACAATGAGCAGTTCTTC.

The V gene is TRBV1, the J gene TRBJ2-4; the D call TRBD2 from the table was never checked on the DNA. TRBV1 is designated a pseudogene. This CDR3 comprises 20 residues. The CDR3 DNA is TGCACCAGAATCCCTAGGGCCGGGACTAGCGGGGGGTTAGCCAAAAACATTCAGTACTTC. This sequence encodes CTRIPRAGTSGGLAKNIQYF.

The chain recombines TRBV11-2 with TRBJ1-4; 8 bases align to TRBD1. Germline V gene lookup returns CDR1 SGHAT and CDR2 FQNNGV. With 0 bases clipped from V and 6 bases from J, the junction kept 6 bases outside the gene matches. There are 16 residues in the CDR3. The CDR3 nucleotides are TGTGCCAGCAGCTTAGACAGGGGGCCCACTTATGAAAAACTGTTTTTT. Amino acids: CASSLDRGPTYEKLFF.

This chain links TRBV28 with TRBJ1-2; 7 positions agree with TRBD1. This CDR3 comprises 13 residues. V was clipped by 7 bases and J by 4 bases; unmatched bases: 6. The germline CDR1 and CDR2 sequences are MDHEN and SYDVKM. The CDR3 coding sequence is TGTGCCAGCACGGACAGGCCCTTCTATGGCTACACCTTC. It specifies CASTDRPFYGYTF.

The CDR3 DNA follows: TGCGCCAGCAGCTCCACCCCACTGGCGGGGGGGAACACCGGGGAGCTGTTTTTT. It codes for CASSSTPLAGGNTGELFF. J is TRBJ2-2 and V is TRBV5-1; 8 bases align to TRBD2. J lost 1 base, V lost 3 bases, and 11 bases had no gene match. This CDR3 comprises 18 residues. Germline-derived CDR1 and CDR2 are SGHRS and YFSETQ.

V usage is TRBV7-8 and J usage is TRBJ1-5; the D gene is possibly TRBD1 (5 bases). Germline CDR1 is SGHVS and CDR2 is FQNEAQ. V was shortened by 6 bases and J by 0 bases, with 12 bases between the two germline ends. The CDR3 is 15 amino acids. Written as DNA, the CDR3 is TGTGCCAGCAGTCCCGGGGGTTTTAGCAATCAGCCCCAGCATTTT. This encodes CASSPGGFSNQPQHF.

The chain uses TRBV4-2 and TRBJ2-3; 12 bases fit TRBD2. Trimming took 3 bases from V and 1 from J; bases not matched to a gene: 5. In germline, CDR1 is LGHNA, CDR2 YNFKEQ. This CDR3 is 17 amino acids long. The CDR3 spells CASSQERLAGGTDTQYF. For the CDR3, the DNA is TGTGCCAGCAGCCAGGAAAGACTAGCGGGGGGCACAGATACGCAGTATTTT.

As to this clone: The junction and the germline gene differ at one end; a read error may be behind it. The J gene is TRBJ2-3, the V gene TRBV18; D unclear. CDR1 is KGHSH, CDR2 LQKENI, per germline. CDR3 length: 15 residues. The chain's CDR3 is CASSPPHGWADAQYF. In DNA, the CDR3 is TGTGCCAGCTCACCACCGCACGGTTGGGCAGATGCGCAGTATTTT.

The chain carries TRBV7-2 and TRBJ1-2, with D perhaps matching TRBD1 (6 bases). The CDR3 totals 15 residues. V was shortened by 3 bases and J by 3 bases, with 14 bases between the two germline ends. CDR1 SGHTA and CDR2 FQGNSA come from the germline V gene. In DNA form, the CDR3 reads TGTGCCAGCAGCTTGTTCCGGGGGGCCCACTATGGCTACACCTTC. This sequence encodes CASSLFRGAHYGYTF.

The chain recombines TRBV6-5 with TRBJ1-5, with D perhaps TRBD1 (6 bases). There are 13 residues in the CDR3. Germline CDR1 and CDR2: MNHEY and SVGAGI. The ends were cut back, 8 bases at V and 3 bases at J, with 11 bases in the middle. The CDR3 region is CASDRGINQPQHF. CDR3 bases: TGTGCCAGCGATAGGGGGATCAATCAGCCCCAGCATTTT.

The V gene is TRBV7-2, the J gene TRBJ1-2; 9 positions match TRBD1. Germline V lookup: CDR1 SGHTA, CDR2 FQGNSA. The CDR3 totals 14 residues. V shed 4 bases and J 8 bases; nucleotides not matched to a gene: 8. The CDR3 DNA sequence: TGTGCCAGCAGCTCCGGACAGGGGATGGGAGGCTACACCTTC. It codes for CASSSGQGMGGYTF. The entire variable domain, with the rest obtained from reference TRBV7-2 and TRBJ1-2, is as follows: GAGVSQSPSNKVTEKGKDVELRCDPISGHTALYWYRQSLGQGLEFLIYFQGNSAPDKSGLPSDRFSAERTGGSVSTLTIQRTQQEDSAVYLCASSSGQGMGGYTFGSGTRLTVV.

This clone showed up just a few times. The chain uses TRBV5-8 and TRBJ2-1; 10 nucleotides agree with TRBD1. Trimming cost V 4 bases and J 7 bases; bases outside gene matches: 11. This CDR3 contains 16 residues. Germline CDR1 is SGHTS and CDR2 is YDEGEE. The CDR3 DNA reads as TGTGCCAGCAGCCTGACAGGGGGCACAGGGGGTAATGAGCAGTTCTTC. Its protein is CASSLTGGTGGNEQFF.

The CDR3 region has the DNA TGTGCCATCAGTGTATCGACAGGGGAAACCGGGGAGCTGTTTTTT. This encodes CAISVSTGETGELFF. The chain is built from TRBV10-3 and TRBJ2-2; 8 bases are a match to TRBD1. The CDR3 covers 15 residues. The J segment lost 5 bases and the V segment lost 4 bases, leaving 6 bases of the junction unmatched. The germline V gene encodes CDR1 ENHRY and CDR2 SYGVKD.

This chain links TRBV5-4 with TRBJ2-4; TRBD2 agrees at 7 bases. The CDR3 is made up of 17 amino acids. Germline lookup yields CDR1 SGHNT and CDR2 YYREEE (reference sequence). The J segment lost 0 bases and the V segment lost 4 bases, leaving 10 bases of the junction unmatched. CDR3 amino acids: CASSPGGGQLAKNIQYF. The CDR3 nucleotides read TGTGCCAGCAGCCCGGGGGGAGGGCAATTAGCCAAAAACATTCAGTACTTC.

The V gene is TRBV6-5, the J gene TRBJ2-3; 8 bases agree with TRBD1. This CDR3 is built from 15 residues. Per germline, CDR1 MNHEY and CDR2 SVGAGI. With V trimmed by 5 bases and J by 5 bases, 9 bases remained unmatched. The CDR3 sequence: CASSPLAGGVDTQYF. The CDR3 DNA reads TGTGCCAGCAGTCCTCTGGCAGGGGGCGTAGATACGCAGTATTTT.

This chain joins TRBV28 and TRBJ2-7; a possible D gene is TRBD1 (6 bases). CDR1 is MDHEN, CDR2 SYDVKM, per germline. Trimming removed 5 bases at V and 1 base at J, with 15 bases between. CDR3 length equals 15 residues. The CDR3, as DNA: TGTGCCAGCAGTCTCGACAGGCAATTATCCTACGAGCAGTACTTC. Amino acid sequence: CASSLDRQLSYEQYF.

The CDR3 sequence is CASSVAGGVSETQYF. In DNA form, the CDR3 reads TGTGCCAGCAGCGTAGCTGGCGGGGTATCGGAGACCCAGTACTTC. The V and J genes are TRBV9 and TRBJ2-5; possibly TRBD2 for D (6 bases). Germline-derived CDR1 and CDR2 are SGDLS and YYNGEE. This CDR3 has 15 amino acids. Trimming left V 0 bases short and J 5 bases short, with 14 bases between.

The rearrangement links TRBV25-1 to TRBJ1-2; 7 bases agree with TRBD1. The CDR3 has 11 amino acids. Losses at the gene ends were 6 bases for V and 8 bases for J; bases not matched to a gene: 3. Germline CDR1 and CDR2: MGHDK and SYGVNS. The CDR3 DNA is TGTGCCAGCAGGACAGGGAGCGGCTACACCTTC. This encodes CASRTGSGYTF.